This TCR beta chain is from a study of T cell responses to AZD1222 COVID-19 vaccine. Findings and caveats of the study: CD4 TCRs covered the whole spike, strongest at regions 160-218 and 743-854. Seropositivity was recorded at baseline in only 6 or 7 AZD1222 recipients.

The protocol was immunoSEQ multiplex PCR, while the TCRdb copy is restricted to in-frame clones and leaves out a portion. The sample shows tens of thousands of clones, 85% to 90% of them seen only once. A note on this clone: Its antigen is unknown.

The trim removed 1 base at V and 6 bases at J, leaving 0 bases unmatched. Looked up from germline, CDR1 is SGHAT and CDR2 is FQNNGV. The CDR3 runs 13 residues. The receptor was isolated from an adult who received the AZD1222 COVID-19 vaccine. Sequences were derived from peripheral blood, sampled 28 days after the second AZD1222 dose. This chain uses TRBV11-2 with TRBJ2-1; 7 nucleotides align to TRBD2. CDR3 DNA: TGTGCCAGCAGCTTAGGGACTAGCAATGAGCAGTTCTTC. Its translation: CASSLGTSNEQFF.